This TCR beta chain was retrieved from a study of T cell clonality in common variable immunodeficiency. This clone occurred many times. Its antigen is not identified. The read halts 3 residues ahead of the CDR3 end, with the missing end drawn from the germline J gene. The CDR3 is 12 amino acids. CDR1 is DFQATT, CDR2 SNEGSKA, per germline (reference sequence). V lost 6 bases and J 0 bases, leaving 8 bases between the germline ends. Blood came from CVID subjects not ill and not taking immunomodulatory or immunosuppressive medication. General observations from the study: Reportedly, TCR beta sequences from common variable immunodeficiency showed fewer deletions and N-nucleotide insertions. CVID subjects had higher TCRbeta clonality than healthy controls, most marked in about a third.

Equal genomic DNA amounts from CVID and control samples were sequenced. Profiling relied on immunoSEQ multiplex PCR, and the TCRdb table lists in-frame clones only, not all of them. This sample carries some 28,000 clones, none of them present only once. The V call is TRBV20-1, the J call TRBJ1-1; D perhaps matches TRBD1 (5 bases). The receptor was isolated from a human donor with common variable immunodeficiency. Sample: peripheral blood mononuclear cells. The CDR3 reads CSARVMNTEAFF. The sequenced CDR3 bases are TGCAGTGCCAGGGTCATGAACACTGAA.